The clone carrying this TCR beta chain was recorded at least ten times. This entry comes from a study of neurological immune-mediated disorders. In germline, CDR1 is LGHDT, CDR2 YNNKEL (reference sequence). After removal of 3 bases from V and 3 bases from J, the junction contained 4 bases not matched to a gene. The CDR3 runs 15 residues. TCRdb reprocessed the 5' RACE reads via MiXCR and lists one record per CDR3 protein. The sample lists roughly 100,000 distinct CDR3 sequences, about 10% occurring once. Time point: longitudinal time-point 3. Source material: PBMCs. V gene TRBV3-1 combines with J gene TRBJ2-1; 8 positions match TRBD1. The clonotype was recovered from a female donor with HTLV-1-associated myelopathy (HAM/TSP). For the CDR3, the DNA is TGTGCCAGCAGCCACCGGGACAGGAGCTACAATGAGCAGTTCTTC. The encoded protein is CASSHRDRSYNEQFF.